This TCR beta chain comes out of a study of regulatory T cells in long-lasting Graves disease. The time point was: newly diagnosed GD, antithyroid drugs for less than 3 months. Scientists built the TCR library using RNA that was extracted from PBMCs. Graves' disease diagnoses followed American Thyroid Association guidelines. In building TCR beta libraries, iRepertoire HTBI primers were used together with Arm-PCR of CDR3 regions. TCRdb called the multiplex PCR reads again in MiXCR, with one record for every CDR3 protein. This repertoire shows 200,000 to 250,000 distinct CDR3 sequences, 20% to 25% found once; its top ten account for approximately 14%. The length of the CDR3 is 13 residues. V lost 7 bases and J 1 base, leaving 8 bases between the germline ends. The V gene's germline CDR1 is MNHNS and CDR2 SASEGT. This clonotype was counted at least ten times.

The specimen was peripheral blood mononuclear cells (PBMCs), collected at new diagnosis, from a patient treated with antithyroid drugs. The clonotype originates from a female donor with Graves disease. This sequence joins TRBV6-1 and TRBJ1-5; D is possibly TRBD1 (5 bases). The CDR3 spells CASIRESNQPQHF. The CDR3 DNA follows: TGTGCCAGCATCAGGGAAAGCAATCAGCCCCAGCATTTT.